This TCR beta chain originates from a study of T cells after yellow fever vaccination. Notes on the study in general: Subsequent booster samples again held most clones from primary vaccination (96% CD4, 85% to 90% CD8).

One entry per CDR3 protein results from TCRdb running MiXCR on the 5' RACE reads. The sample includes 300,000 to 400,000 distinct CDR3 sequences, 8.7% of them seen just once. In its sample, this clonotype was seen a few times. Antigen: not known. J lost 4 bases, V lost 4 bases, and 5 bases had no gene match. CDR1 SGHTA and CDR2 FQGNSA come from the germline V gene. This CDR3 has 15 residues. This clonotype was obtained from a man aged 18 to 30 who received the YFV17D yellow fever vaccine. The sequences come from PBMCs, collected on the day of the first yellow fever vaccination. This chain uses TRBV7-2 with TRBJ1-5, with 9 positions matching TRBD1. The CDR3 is CASSSGQGHNQPQHF. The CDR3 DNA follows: TGTGCCAGCAGCTCGGGACAGGGTCATAATCAGCCCCAGCATTTT. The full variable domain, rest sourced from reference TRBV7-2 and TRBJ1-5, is GAGVSQSPSNKVTEKGKDVELRCDPISGHTALYWYRQSLGQGLEFLIYFQGNSAPDKSGLPSDRFSAERTGGSVSTLTIQRTQQEDSAVYLCASSSGQGHNQPQHFGDGTRLSIL.